The rows below give T cell receptor beta chains drawn from one sample of a study of shared clonotypes between healthy human individuals. Profiling relied on immunoSEQ multiplex PCR, and the TCRdb table lists in-frame clones only, not all of them. The sample comprises roughly 400,000 clones, about 97% of which are singletons, and approximately 0.32% rests with the top ten. The sequenced sample consisted of memory CD8+ T cells sorted from blood. The receptors were gathered from a man aged 25 to 40 in good health. CDR3s include the opening cysteine and the closing phenylalanine or tryptophan. Each record gives: V gene, J gene, clone size, D gene, CDR3 DNA, CDR3 protein. The D gene is left open where the match is weak. The listing skips clone size in some rows; elsewhere it reads once, few, many or a size class.

TRBV30,TRBJ1-3,.,TRBD1,TGTGCCTGGAGTCTAGGACAGGCGGGAAACACCATATATTTT,CAWSLGQAGNTIYF
TRBV5-8,TRBJ1-2,.,.,TGTGCCAGCAGAATGCGGGGCCGTAACTATGGCTACACCTTC,CASRMRGRNYGYTF
TRBV29-1,TRBJ2-5,.,.,TGCAGCGTTGAAGATCGAGGCAGGTCCCAAGAGACCCAGCACTTC,CSVEDRGRSQETQHF
TRBV7-9,TRBJ2-5,.,TRBD2,TGTGCCAGCAGCCGTTATAGCGGGAGGACGGAGACCCAGTACTTC,CASSRYSGRTETQYF
TRBV7-2,TRBJ2-7,.,TRBD1,TGTGCCAGCAGCTTAAGGACAGGGCAAGACTACGAGCAGTACTTC,CASSLRTGQDYEQYF
TRBV4-2,TRBJ2-3,.,TRBD2,TGTGCCAGCTCTAGCGGAGCCACAGATACGCAGTATTTT,CASSSGATDTQYF
TRBV27,TRBJ1-1,.,TRBD1,TGTGCCAGCATTAAATTGGCAATTTCCCACCATGGACAGGGAATAATGAACACTGAAGCTTTCTTT,CASIKLAISHHGQGIMNTEAFF
TRBV20-1,TRBJ2-5,.,.,TGCAGTGCTAGAGAAGCCGAGACCCAGTACTTC,CSAREAETQYF
TRBV28,TRBJ1-2,.,TRBD1,TGTGCCAGCAGTCAGACCGGGACAGGGTTTGGGTATGGCTACACCTTC,CASSQTGTGFGYGYTF
TRBV19,TRBJ2-3,once,TRBD2,TGTGCCAGTAGTATCCAGGGAGGGACAGATACGCAGTATTTT,CASSIQGGTDTQYF
TRBV9,TRBJ2-2,few,.,TGTGCCAGCAGCGCCAACACCGGGGAGCTGTTTTTT,CASSANTGELFF
TRBV30,TRBJ2-1,once,.,TGTGCCTGGGCCCCAGTGGGGTGGACAATGCAGTTCTTC,CAWAPVGWTMQFF
TRBV7-2,TRBJ2-1,.,TRBD2,TGTGCCAGCAGCATACCTGGCGGGAGGGGGGAGCAGTTCTTC,CASSIPGGRGEQFF
TRBV7-6,TRBJ2-3,once,TRBD2,TGTGCCAGCAGGGCGGGGGTGGACACAGATACGCAGTATTTT,CASRAGVDTDTQYF
TRBV28,TRBJ2-3,once,TRBD2,TGTGCCAGCAGATCTACCCCGGGACTAGCGGGAGGGGTTCAGTATTTT,CASRSTPGLAGGVQYF
TRBV7-2,TRBJ2-7,.,.,TGTGCCAGCAGCCCCCTGGCCAGGCCCTACGAGCAGTACTTC,CASSPLARPYEQYF